The 32 T cell receptor beta chains given below trace back to one sample, sequenced in a study of shared T cell receptors in the human thymus. Some clones are missing from TCRdb's copy, which holds only in-frame ones; the method was immunoSEQ multiplex PCR. Here the sample spans 650,000 to 950,000 clones, approximately 83% being singletons. This same sample was also part of a study on human thymus T cells.

Material: thymocytes. The receptors stem from a girl under three years old with a congenital heart defect.

This clone has only a few counts. The chain joins TRBV28 to TRBJ1-5; D gene ambiguous. Germline V gene data show CDR1 as MDHEN and CDR2 as SYDVKM. The CDR3 consists of 16 residues. The ends were cut back, 4 bases at V and 7 bases at J, with 20 bases in the middle. CDR3 sequence: CASSCMSGRGEQPQHF. The CDR3 DNA reads as TGTGCCAGCAGTTGTATGTCTGGACGGGGAGAGCAGCCCCAGCATTTT.

The chain carries TRBV6-6 and TRBJ2-1; 12 bases align to TRBD1. With 6 bases clipped from V and 6 bases from J, the junction kept 9 bases outside the gene matches. The CDR3 spans 16 residues. Germline CDR1 reads MNHNY; CDR2 reads SVGAGI (reference sequence). The CDR3 protein is CASSPPPGQGANEQFF. The DNA for the CDR3 is TGTGCCAGCAGCCCCCCCCCGGGACAGGGGGCCAATGAGCAGTTCTTC.

This sequence joins TRBV7-8 and TRBJ1-1; a possible D gene is TRBD1 (5 bases). The germline V gene encodes CDR1 SGHVS and CDR2 FQNEAQ. The CDR3 covers 15 residues. Trimming removed 0 bases at V and 5 bases at J, with 13 bases between. CDR3 sequence: CASSLARGSWTEAFF. The CDR3 DNA reads as TGTGCCAGCAGCTTAGCAAGGGGAAGTTGGACTGAAGCTTTCTTT.

This clone showed up just once. One junction end disagrees with the germline gene, perhaps due to a read error. The rearrangement joins TRBV19 to TRBJ2-5, with TRBD2 matching over 8 bases. Germline V gene sequence: CDR1 LNHDA, CDR2 SQIVND (reference sequence). CDR3 length equals 16 residues. The CDR3 nucleotides read TGTGCCAGTAGTATAGTAGGGACTAGAAACTTGGGGACCCAGCACTTC. Translating it yields CASSIVGTRNLGTQHF.

The chain uses TRBV5-8 and TRBJ1-6; 7 bases agree with TRBD1. V trimming: 2 bases; J trimming: 10 bases; junction bases outside the gene matches: 12. The germline gives CDR1 SGHTS, CDR2 YDEGEE. The CDR3 is made up of 16 amino acids. CDR3 loop: CASSFSRLRGRSPLHF. For the CDR3, the DNA is TGTGCCAGCAGCTTTTCCCGGCTCAGGGGGAGATCACCCCTCCACTTT.

This sequence joins TRBV4-3 and TRBJ1-2; D gene unclear. The length of the CDR3 is 15 residues. V was clipped by 0 bases and J by 3 bases, with 11 bases between them. From germline, CDR1 is LGHNA and CDR2 YSLEER. For the CDR3, the DNA is TGCGCCAGCAGCCAAGATCTGGCAGGCGACTATGGCTACACCTTC. Translation: CASSQDLAGDYGYTF.

The chain has TRBV5-4 and TRBJ2-2, with TRBD2 matching over 10 bases. Looked up from germline, CDR1 is SGHNT and CDR2 is YYREEE (reference sequence). J lost 6 bases, V lost 0 bases, and 8 bases had no gene match. The CDR3 is 17 amino acids. The CDR3 DNA reads TGTGCCAGCAGCTTGGAAGCTAGCGGGGGTTTTGCCGGGGAGCTGTTTTTT. Its protein is CASSLEASGGFAGELFF.

The chain is built from TRBV15 and TRBJ1-1; D is ambiguous. Germline loops: CDR1 LNHNV, CDR2 YYDKDF (reference sequence). The CDR3 has 15 amino acids. Trimming left V 4 bases short and J 10 bases short, with 22 bases between. CDR3 protein: CATSNSTGISGGAFF. Here the CDR3 DNA reads TGTGCCACCAGCAATTCAACCGGGATCTCGGGAGGAGCTTTCTTT.

This sequence joins TRBV2 and TRBJ2-3; 13 nucleotides align to TRBD2. This CDR3 spans 18 amino acids. Germline-derived CDR1 and CDR2 are SNHLY and FYNNEI. Unmatched junction bases numbered 16, after V lost 10 bases and J lost 3 bases. The CDR3 spells CATRLAGGSSDGTDTQYF. In nucleotides, the CDR3 is TGTGCCACCCGACTAGCGGGGGGATCCTCGGATGGGACAGATACGCAGTATTTT.

The genes are TRBV5-6 and TRBJ2-2; 7 nucleotides line up with TRBD1. The CDR3 length is 18 residues. Germline trimming cut 1 base from V and 0 bases from J; bases unmatched to any gene: 9. Germline lookup yields CDR1 SGHDT and CDR2 YYEEEE. CDR3 nucleotides: TGTGCCAGCAGCTTGCCGACAGGGACCGGAGCGAACACCGGGGAGCTGTTTTTT. Residues: CASSLPTGTGANTGELFF.

The CDR3, as DNA: TGTGCTAGTGGTTTGGAGGGGGCCGGCAATCAGCCCCAGCATTTT. Protein product: CASGLEGAGNQPQHF. The chain joins TRBV12-5 to TRBJ1-5; 7 positions match TRBD1. The junction had 2 bases not matched to a gene; V was cut back by 1 base and J by 2 bases. Germline V gene lookup returns CDR1 LGHNT and CDR2 FRNRAP. The CDR3 has 15 residues.

The V and J genes are TRBV27 and TRBJ1-1, with 8 bases lining up with TRBD1. With V trimmed by 2 bases and J by 0 bases, 11 bases remained unmatched. The length of the CDR3 is 18 residues. CDR1 is MNHEY, CDR2 SMNVEV, per germline (reference sequence). CDR3 loop: CASSLLRGPGGMNTEAFF. The CDR3 DNA reads TGTGCCAGCAGTTTACTCAGGGGGCCTGGGGGCATGAACACTGAAGCTTTCTTT.

The chain joins TRBV2 to TRBJ2-1, with a tentative D call TRBD1 (7 bases). Trimming shortened V by 0 bases and J by 5 bases, and 29 bases separated the two germline ends. CDR1 and CDR2 from the germline V gene are SNHLY and FYNNEI. This CDR3 contains 21 residues. Here the CDR3 DNA reads TGTGCCAGCAGTGAAGCATCCAGGGCCAGGGGGGACTCACGGAGGGACAATGAGCAGTTCTTC. Amino acids: CASSEASRARGDSRRDNEQFF.

The rearrangement links TRBV2 to TRBJ2-7; 12 bases are shared with TRBD1. Germline CDR1 and CDR2: SNHLY and FYNNEI. This CDR3 is built from 18 residues. The junction had 12 bases not matched to a gene; V was cut back by 4 bases and J by 2 bases. The CDR3 sequence is CASSVRDRGRKLAYEQYF. In DNA form, the CDR3 reads TGTGCCAGCAGTGTACGGGACAGGGGGCGTAAGTTAGCCTACGAGCAGTACTTC.

This sequence joins TRBV10-2 and TRBJ2-1; D is perhaps TRBD1 (5 bases). CDR3 length: 11 amino acids. The germline V and J ends were trimmed by 3 bases and 8 bases, with 5 bases remaining between them. CDR1 WSHSY and CDR2 SAAADI come from the germline V gene. CDR3: CASSDRDEQFF. CDR3 nucleotide sequence: TGCGCCAGCAGTGACAGGGATGAGCAGTTCTTC.

This sequence joins TRBV27 and TRBJ1-6; TRBD1 matches 8 bases. CDR1 is MNHEY and CDR2 is SMNVEV in the germline V gene (reference sequence). This CDR3 is built from 14 residues. Trimming removed 6 bases from V and 8 bases from J; junction bases left unmatched: 6. The CDR3 DNA follows: TGTGCCAGCAGACAAACACAGGGGGATTCACCCCTCCACTTT. Protein sequence: CASRQTQGDSPLHF.

This chain joins TRBV6-1 and TRBJ1-2; 8 bases are a match to TRBD1. The CDR3 is made up of 15 amino acids. Germline assignment: CDR1 MNHNS and CDR2 SASEGT. Germline trimming cut 6 bases from V and 4 bases from J; bases unmatched to any gene: 10. CDR3 loop: CASSPGTGDVYGYTF. CDR3 bases: TGTGCCAGCAGCCCCGGGACAGGAGATGTCTATGGCTACACCTTC.

The genes are TRBV5-4 and TRBJ2-5, with TRBD2 identical over 13 bases. The CDR3 runs 17 residues. V gave up 2 bases and J gave up 2 bases; unmatched junction bases: 6. Germline-derived CDR1 and CDR2 are SGHNT and YYREEE (reference sequence). The CDR3 bases are TGTGCCAGCAGCTTACTAGCGGGGGGGCGGAAACAAGAGACCCAGTACTTC. Translated, it gives CASSLLAGGRKQETQYF.

The chain recombines TRBV18 with TRBJ1-4; D is ambiguous. CDR3 length equals 14 residues. Looked up from germline, CDR1 is KGHSH and CDR2 is LQKENI. Trimming left V 2 bases short and J 0 bases short, with 4 bases between. Here the CDR3 reads CASSPYATNEKLFF. DNA for the CDR3: TGTGCCAGCTCACCATATGCAACTAATGAAAAACTGTTTTTT.

The V gene is TRBV5-1, the J gene TRBJ2-5, with TRBD2 identical over 9 bases. CDR3 length equals 18 residues. Germline loops: CDR1 SGHRS, CDR2 YFSETQ. The J segment lost 1 base and the V segment lost 0 bases, leaving 10 bases of the junction unmatched. CDR3 nucleotides: TGCGCCAGCAGCTTGGCCATTGTTGCTAGCGGGGCCCAAGAGACCCAGTACTTC. It translates to CASSLAIVASGAQETQYF. The whole variable domain, remainder taken from reference TRBV5-1 and TRBJ2-5, is KAGVTQTPRYLIKTRGQQVTLSCSPISGHRSVSWYQQTPGQGLQFLFEYFSETQRNKGNFPGRFSGRQFSNSRSEMNVSTLELGDSALYLCASSLAIVASGAQETQYFGPGTRLLVL.

Concerning this clone itself: A junction end diverges from the germline sequence, so it may reflect a read error. The chain carries TRBV7-8 and TRBJ1-2; D gene unclear. CDR1 SGHVS and CDR2 FQNEAQ come from the germline V gene. CDR3 size: 13 residues. CDR3 in DNA: TGTGCCAGCAGCTTAGTGGGCAGAGACCCGTTCGCCTTC. Protein: CASSLVGRDPFAF.

This clone showed up just a few times. The genes are TRBV6-5 and TRBJ1-2; the D gene is possibly TRBD1 (5 bases). Germline V gene data show CDR1 as MNHEY and CDR2 as SVGAGI. The CDR3 spans 15 residues. V lost 6 bases and J 1 base, leaving 15 bases between the germline ends. CDR3 in DNA: TGTGCCAGCAGACCACGACAGAGTCTTAACTATGGCTACACCTTC. This sequence encodes CASRPRQSLNYGYTF.

This clone was counted between two and nine times. The rearrangement links TRBV14 to TRBJ1-5; D is uncertain. The CDR3 consists of 12 residues. Trimming stripped 1 base from V and 4 bases from J, with 2 bases between. The V gene's germline CDR1 is SGHDN and CDR2 FVKESK. CDR3 in DNA: TGTGCCAGCAGCCAAGTAAATCAGCCCCAGCATTTT. This translates into CASSQVNQPQHF.

V and J are TRBV14 and TRBJ1-6; 10 positions match TRBD1. The V and J ends lost 4 bases and 6 bases, in that order; junction bases with no gene match: 6. The CDR3 consists of 16 residues. Germline CDR1 and CDR2: SGHDN and FVKESK. CDR3 sequence (DNA): TGTGCCAGCAGCCCAGACAGGGGGCTGTTTAATTCACCCCTCCACTTT. Translating it yields CASSPDRGLFNSPLHF.

CDR3 nucleotides: TGTGCCAGCTCAAAGGACAGGGCCTACCCTGCGAACACTGAAGCTTTCTTT. Protein: CASSKDRAYPANTEAFF. The genes are TRBV18 and TRBJ1-1; 8 positions agree with TRBD1. The germline CDR1 and CDR2 sequences are KGHSH and LQKENI. J gave up 1 base and V 5 bases, and 12 bases lay outside the gene matches. This CDR3 spans 17 amino acids.

The DNA of the CDR3 is TGTGCCAGCAGAGAAACACGGGGACTAGCGGGTTGGGACGGGGAGCTGTTTTTT. Translation: CASRETRGLAGWDGELFF. V is TRBV27 and J is TRBJ2-2; the match to TRBD2 covers 12 bases. From germline, CDR1 is MNHEY and CDR2 SMNVEV (reference sequence). V lost 6 bases and J lost 7; bases outside the gene matches: 15. The CDR3 has 18 residues.

V usage is TRBV6-5 and J usage is TRBJ1-4; tentatively, D is TRBD1 (5 bases). Trimming took off 4 bases at V and 8 bases at J, with 11 bases between the two ends. Germline V CDR1 and CDR2: MNHEY, SVGAGI. The CDR3 length is 13 residues. CDR3 sequence (DNA): TGTGCCAGCAGTTGGAGGGACCAGGAAAAACTGTTTTTT. This encodes CASSWRDQEKLFF.

The gene calls are TRBV28 and TRBJ1-2; D call uncertain. The CDR3 has 15 amino acids. From germline, CDR1 is MDHEN and CDR2 SYDVKM. V was clipped by 3 bases and J by 5 bases, with 16 bases between them. The CDR3 is CASSFEAGRSYGYTF. Here the CDR3 DNA reads TGTGCCAGCAGTTTTGAGGCCGGTAGGTCGTATGGCTACACCTTC.

V usage is TRBV15 and J usage is TRBJ1-1; TRBD1 matches at 7 bases. V was clipped by 3 bases and J by 8 bases; unmatched bases: 3. From germline, CDR1 is LNHNV and CDR2 YYDKDF (reference sequence). This CDR3 is built from 12 residues. DNA for the CDR3: TGTGCCACCAGCAGGAAGGACAGGGAAGCTTTCTTT. Encoded protein: CATSRKDREAFF.

The V call is TRBV5-1, the J call TRBJ2-3, with D perhaps matching TRBD1 (6 bases). Germline values: CDR1 SGHRS, CDR2 YFSETQ. The CDR3 runs 15 residues. The ends were cut back, 1 base at V and 5 bases at J, with 14 bases in the middle. The CDR3 DNA reads TGCGCCAGCAGCTTGTACAGGGACCGAGGAGATACGCAGTATTTT. It codes for CASSLYRDRGDTQYF.

The chain uses TRBV6-1 and TRBJ1-1; weak D call: TRBD1 (6 bases). Germline V gives CDR1 MNHNS, CDR2 SASEGT. V lost 2 bases to trimming and J lost 4 bases, with 17 bases between them. The CDR3 extends over 16 amino acids. CDR3 DNA: TGTGCCAGCAGTGAAAGAGGAACAGGGTTGGGCACTGAAGCTTTCTTT. Protein product: CASSERGTGLGTEAFF.

Concerning this clone itself: Other DNA sequences in the same sample also yield this CDR3. The chain couples TRBV29-1 to TRBJ2-3; 7 bases fit TRBD1. The germline CDR1 and CDR2 sequences are SQVTM and ANQGSEA. CDR3 length: 12 amino acids. With 6 bases clipped from V and 1 base from J, the junction kept 1 base outside the gene matches. CDR3 coding DNA: TGCAGCGTCGACAGGGGCACAGATACGCAGTATTTT. Its protein is CSVDRGTDTQYF.